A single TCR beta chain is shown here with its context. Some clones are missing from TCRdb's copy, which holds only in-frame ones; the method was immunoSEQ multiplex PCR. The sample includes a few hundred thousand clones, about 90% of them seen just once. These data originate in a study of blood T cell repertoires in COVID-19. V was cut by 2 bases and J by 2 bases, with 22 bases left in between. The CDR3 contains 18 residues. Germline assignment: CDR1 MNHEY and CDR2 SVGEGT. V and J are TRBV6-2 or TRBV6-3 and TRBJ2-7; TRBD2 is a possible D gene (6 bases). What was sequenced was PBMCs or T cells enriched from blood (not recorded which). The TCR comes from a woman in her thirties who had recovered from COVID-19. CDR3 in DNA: TGTGCCAGCAGTTACGATGGCGGGGATGAATACTATACCTACGAGCAGTACTTC. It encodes CASSYDGGDEYYTYEQYF.